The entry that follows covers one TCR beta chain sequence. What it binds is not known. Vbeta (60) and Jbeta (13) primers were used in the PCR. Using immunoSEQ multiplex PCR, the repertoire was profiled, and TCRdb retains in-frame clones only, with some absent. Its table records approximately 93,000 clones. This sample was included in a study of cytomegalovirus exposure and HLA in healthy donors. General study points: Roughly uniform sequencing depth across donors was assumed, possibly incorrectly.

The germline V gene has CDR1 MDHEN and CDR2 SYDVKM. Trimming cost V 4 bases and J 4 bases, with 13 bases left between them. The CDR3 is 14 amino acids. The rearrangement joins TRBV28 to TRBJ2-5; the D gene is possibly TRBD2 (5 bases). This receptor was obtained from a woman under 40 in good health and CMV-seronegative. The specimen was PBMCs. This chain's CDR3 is CASSSPAGGETQYF. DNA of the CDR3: TGTGCCAGCAGTTCCCCGGCCGGAGGAGAGACCCAGTACTTC. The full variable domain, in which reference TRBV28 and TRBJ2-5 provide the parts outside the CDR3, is DVKVTQSSRYLVKRTGEKVFLECVQDMDHENMFWYRQDPGLGLRLIYFSYDVKMKEKGDIPEGYSVSREKKERFSLILESASTNQTSMYLCASSSPAGGETQYFGPGTRLLVL.